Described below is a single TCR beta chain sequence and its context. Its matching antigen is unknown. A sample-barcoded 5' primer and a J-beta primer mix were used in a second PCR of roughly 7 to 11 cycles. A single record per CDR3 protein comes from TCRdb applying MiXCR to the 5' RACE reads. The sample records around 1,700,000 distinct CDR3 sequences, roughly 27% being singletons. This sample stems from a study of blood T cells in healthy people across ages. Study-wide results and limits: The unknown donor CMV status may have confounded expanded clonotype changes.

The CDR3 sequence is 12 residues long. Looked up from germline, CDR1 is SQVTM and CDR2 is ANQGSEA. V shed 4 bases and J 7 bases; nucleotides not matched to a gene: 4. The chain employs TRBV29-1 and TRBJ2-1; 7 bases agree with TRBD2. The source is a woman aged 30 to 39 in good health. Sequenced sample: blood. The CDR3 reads CSVASGENEQFF. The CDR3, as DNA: TGCAGCGTTGCTAGCGGAGAGAATGAGCAGTTCTTC.